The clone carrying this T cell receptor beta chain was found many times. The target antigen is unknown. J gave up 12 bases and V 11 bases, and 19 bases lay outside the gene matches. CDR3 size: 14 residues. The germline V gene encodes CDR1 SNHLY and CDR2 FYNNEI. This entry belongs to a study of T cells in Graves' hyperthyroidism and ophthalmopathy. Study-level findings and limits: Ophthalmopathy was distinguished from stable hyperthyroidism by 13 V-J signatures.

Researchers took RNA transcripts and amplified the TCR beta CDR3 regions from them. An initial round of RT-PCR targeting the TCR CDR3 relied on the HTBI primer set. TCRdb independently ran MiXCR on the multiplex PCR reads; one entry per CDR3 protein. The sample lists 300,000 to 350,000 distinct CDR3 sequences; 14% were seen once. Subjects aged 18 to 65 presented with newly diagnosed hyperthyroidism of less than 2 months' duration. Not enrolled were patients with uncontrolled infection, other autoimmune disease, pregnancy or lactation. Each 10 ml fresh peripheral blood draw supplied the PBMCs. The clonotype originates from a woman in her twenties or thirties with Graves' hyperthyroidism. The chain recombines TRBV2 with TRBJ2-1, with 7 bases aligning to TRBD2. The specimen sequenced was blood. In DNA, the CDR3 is TGTGCCTTCGGGGGGAATAGTGTCAATGTGGGGCAGTTCTTC. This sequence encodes CAFGGNSVNVGQFF.